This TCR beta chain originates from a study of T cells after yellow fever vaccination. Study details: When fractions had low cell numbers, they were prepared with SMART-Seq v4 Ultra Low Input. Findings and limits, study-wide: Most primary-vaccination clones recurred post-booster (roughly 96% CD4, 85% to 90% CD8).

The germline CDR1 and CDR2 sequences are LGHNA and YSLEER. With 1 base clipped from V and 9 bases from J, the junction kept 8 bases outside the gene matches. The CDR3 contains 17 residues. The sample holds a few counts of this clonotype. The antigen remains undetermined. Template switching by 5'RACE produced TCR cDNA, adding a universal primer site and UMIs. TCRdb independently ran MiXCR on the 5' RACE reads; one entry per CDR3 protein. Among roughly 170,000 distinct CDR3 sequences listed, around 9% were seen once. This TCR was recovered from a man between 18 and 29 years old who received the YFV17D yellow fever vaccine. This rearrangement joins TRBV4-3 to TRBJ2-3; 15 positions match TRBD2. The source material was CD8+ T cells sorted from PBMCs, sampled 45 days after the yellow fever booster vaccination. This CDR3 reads CASSQGVGLAGGPTQYF. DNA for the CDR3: TGCGCCAGCAGCCAAGGAGTAGGACTAGCGGGGGGGCCCACGCAGTATTTT.